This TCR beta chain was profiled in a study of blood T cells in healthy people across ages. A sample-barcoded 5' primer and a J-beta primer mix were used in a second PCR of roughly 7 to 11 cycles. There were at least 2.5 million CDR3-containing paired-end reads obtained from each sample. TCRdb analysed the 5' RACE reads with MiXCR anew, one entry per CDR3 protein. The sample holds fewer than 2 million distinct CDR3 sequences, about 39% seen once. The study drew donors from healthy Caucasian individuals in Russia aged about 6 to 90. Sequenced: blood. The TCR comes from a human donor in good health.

CDR3 in amino acids: CASSSLRGGADTQYF. CDR3 nucleotides: TGTGCCAGCAGCAGTCTCAGGGGAGGCGCAGATACGCAGTATTTT. The chain joins TRBV7-9 to TRBJ2-3; D may correspond to TRBD1 or TRBD2 (6 bases each). Trimming left V 5 bases short and J 4 bases short, with 16 bases between. Germline V gives CDR1 SEHNR, CDR2 FQNEAQ (reference sequence). There are 15 residues in the CDR3. Variable domain in full (rest from reference TRBV7-9 and TRBJ2-3): DTGVSQNPRHKITKRGQNVTFRCDPISEHNRLYWYRQTLGQGPEFLTYFQNEAQLEKSRLLSDRFSAERPKGSFSTLEIQRTEQGDSAMYLCASSSLRGGADTQYFGPGTRLTVL.